Each of the 18 T cell receptor beta chains below was sequenced from the same sample in a study of blood T cell repertoires in COVID-19 (dated by TCRdb to about 2020). Preparation of the library involved the immunoSEQ multiplex PCR assay. TCRdb's version of the immuneACCESS table is confined to in-frame rearrangements and falls short of the full clone set. An unresolved V gene accounts for under half of the shortfall where checked; the remainder is of unknown origin. A total of 50,000 or so clones appear in this sample, more than 85% of them only once. The ten largest clones capture around 10% of the sample. Sequenced: peripheral blood. These receptors came from a woman older than 75 with acute or convalescent COVID-19.

The gene calls are TRBV28 and TRBJ1-5, with 8 bases aligning to TRBD1. V lost 5 bases and J lost 4; bases outside the gene matches: 7. CDR1 MDHEN and CDR2 SYDVKM come from the germline V gene. The CDR3 has 15 amino acids. In nucleotides, the CDR3 is TGTGCCAGCAGTATCCCGACAGGGGTTAATCAGCCCCAGCATTTT. Residues: CASSIPTGVNQPQHF.

V is TRBV19 and J is TRBJ2-1; no definite D call. This CDR3 is 18 amino acids long. The V gene's germline CDR1 is LNHDA and CDR2 SQIVND (reference sequence). Trimming took off 0 bases at V and 5 bases at J, with 20 bases between the two ends. The CDR3 loop reads CASSIETSSLLFHNEQFF. For the CDR3, the DNA is TGTGCCAGTAGTATAGAAACGTCTAGTCTCCTTTTCCACAATGAGCAGTTCTTC.

This clone showed up just a few times. V usage is TRBV3-1 (or the pseudogene TRBV3-2) and J usage is TRBJ2-7; 13 positions agree with TRBD2. Germline V lookup: CDR1 LGHDT, CDR2 YNNKEL (reference sequence). This CDR3 spans 17 amino acids. With 1 base clipped from V and 7 bases from J, the junction kept 10 bases outside the gene matches. CDR3 sequence reads: CASSQADGTSGTGEQYF. In nucleotides, the CDR3 is TGTGCCAGCAGCCAAGCGGACGGGACTAGCGGGACCGGGGAGCAGTACTTC.

V usage is TRBV7-9 and J usage is TRBJ2-2; 10 nucleotides line up with TRBD2. In germline, CDR1 is SEHNR, CDR2 FQNEAQ (reference sequence). The CDR3 totals 18 residues. J gave up 3 bases and V 0 bases, and 7 bases lay outside the gene matches. The CDR3 reads CASSLAVLAGVDTGELFF. The CDR3 nucleotides read TGTGCCAGCAGCTTAGCGGTCCTAGCGGGAGTAGACACCGGGGAGCTGTTTTTT.

The V gene is TRBV4-3, the J gene TRBJ1-2; D is undetermined. The CDR3 is 14 residues long. The V gene lost 2 bases and the J gene lost 4 bases, with 11 bases spanning the gap. Germline CDR1 reads LGHNA; CDR2 reads YSLEER. CDR3 bases: TGCGCCAGCAGCCAAATCCCAGGCATCTATGGCTACACCTTC. It yields the protein CASSQIPGIYGYTF.

The V gene is TRBV9, the J gene TRBJ2-3; no firm D call. Germline CDR1 reads SGDLS; CDR2 reads YYNGEE. This CDR3 spans 12 amino acids. V dropped 2 bases and J dropped 6 bases, with 7 bases sitting between them. The CDR3 bases are TGTGCCAGCAGCGTCCAATTCGATACGCAGTATTTT. Translating it yields CASSVQFDTQYF.

The chain joins TRBV4-2 to TRBJ2-7; possible D gene TRBD2, 5 bases. The germline V gene encodes CDR1 LGHNA and CDR2 YNFKEQ. There are 16 residues in the CDR3. Trimming stripped 4 bases from V and 0 bases from J, with 16 bases between. CDR3 protein: CASSPVEADLSYEQYF. The CDR3 bases are TGTGCCAGCAGCCCAGTGGAAGCGGACCTCTCCTACGAGCAGTACTTC.

The chain couples TRBV6-2 or TRBV6-3 to TRBJ2-7; 7 bases match TRBD1. After removal of 6 bases from V and 6 bases from J, the junction contained 5 bases not matched to a gene. Germline V gives CDR1 MNHEY, CDR2 SVGEGT. This CDR3 is 12 amino acids long. CDR3 coding DNA: TGTGCCAGCAGCCTCTACAGGGGCGAGCAGTACTTC. Encoded protein: CASSLYRGEQYF.

This clone was recorded once. This sequence joins TRBV7-2 and TRBJ2-7, with a possible D match to TRBD1 (7 bases). The germline CDR1 and CDR2 sequences are SGHTA and FQGNSA. The CDR3 has 13 amino acids. The ends were cut back, 5 bases at V and 7 bases at J, with 15 bases in the middle. Here the CDR3 DNA reads TGTGCCAGCAGCACGGCGGCAGGGGGGGAGCAGTACTTC. Protein product: CASSTAAGGEQYF.

The chain has TRBV29-1 and TRBJ2-3; 7 bases match TRBD2. The V gene end was trimmed by 7 bases and the J gene end by 0 bases; junction bases not matched to a gene: 16. The CDR3 totals 17 residues. The germline CDR1 and CDR2 sequences are SQVTM and ANQGSEA. As DNA, the CDR3 is TGCAGCGCGCTAGGGGATAGTAAGACTAGCAGCACAGATACGCAGTATTTT. It yields the protein CSALGDSKTSSTDTQYF.

J is TRBJ2-3 and V is TRBV19; 7 nucleotides match TRBD2. CDR1 is LNHDA, CDR2 SQIVND, per germline (reference sequence). V trimming: 3 bases; J trimming: 7 bases; junction bases outside the gene matches: 19. The length of the CDR3 is 18 residues. For the CDR3, the DNA is TGTGCCAGTAGTATCAAGATCCTAGCGGCATCCTCTGTGCATACGCAGTATTTT. This codes for CASSIKILAASSVHTQYF.

J is TRBJ1-5 and V is TRBV10-3; tentative D call: TRBD1 (6 bases). Germline V gene lookup returns CDR1 ENHRY and CDR2 SYGVKD. The V end was cut by 3 bases, the J end by 5 bases, with 17 bases between. CDR3 length equals 16 residues. This CDR3 reads CAISELGARGDQPQHF. In DNA form, the CDR3 reads TGTGCCATCAGTGAATTGGGGGCGCGGGGGGATCAGCCCCAGCATTTT.

This clone was detected only once. The V and J genes are TRBV18 and TRBJ2-3, with 12 bases that match TRBD2. The CDR3 loop spans 16 amino acids. Germline V CDR1 and CDR2: KGHSH, LQKENI. Trimming cost V 3 bases and J 3 bases; bases outside gene matches: 4. For the CDR3, the DNA is TGTGCCAGCTCACCTGCTAGCGGGAGGGTTACAGATACGCAGTATTTT. It specifies CASSPASGRVTDTQYF.

The sample holds one count of this clone. The chain joins TRBV19 to TRBJ1-1; a possible D gene is TRBD1 (5 bases). The germline CDR1 and CDR2 sequences are LNHDA and SQIVND (reference sequence). The CDR3 runs 13 residues. V lost 3 bases to trimming and J lost 1 base, with 6 bases between them. The CDR3 coding sequence is TGTGCCAGTAGTATCGGGGGGAACACTGAAGCTTTCTTT. The encoded protein is CASSIGGNTEAFF.

The chain uses TRBV6-1 and TRBJ1-3, with a weak D call TRBD1 (5 bases). CDR3 size: 18 residues. CDR1 and CDR2 (germline): MNHNS, SASEGT. The V gene lost 0 bases and the J gene lost 1 base, with 16 bases spanning the gap. The DNA for the CDR3 is TGTGCCAGCAGTGAAGCGTACTACGGGGGGGTATCTGGAAACACCATATATTTT. Amino acids: CASSEAYYGGVSGNTIYF.

On this clone: Other nucleotide sequences from this sample produce the same CDR3. The chain employs TRBV7-3 and TRBJ1-1; TRBD1 might be the D (5 bases). The germline V gene encodes CDR1 SGHTA and CDR2 FQGTGA. CDR3 length: 14 amino acids. V was clipped by 1 base and J by 2 bases, with 8 bases between them. For the CDR3, the DNA is TGTGCCAGCAGCTTAAGCGGGGCCAACACTGAAGCTTTCTTT. Translating gives CASSLSGANTEAFF.

This chain uses TRBV5-6 with TRBJ2-4; 7 bases align to TRBD2. V shed 1 base and J 15 bases; nucleotides not matched to a gene: 16. There are 15 residues in the CDR3. Germline V gene lookup returns CDR1 SGHDT and CDR2 YYEEEE. CDR3 residues: CASSLLAGVKTMLYF. CDR3 DNA: TGTGCCAGCAGCTTGCTTGCGGGAGTAAAAACGATGCTGTACTTC.

This rearrangement joins TRBV6-2 or TRBV6-3 to TRBJ2-7; D gene unclear. Trimming removed 2 bases from V and 1 base from J, with 3 bases in between. CDR3 size: 12 residues. The germline gives CDR1 MNHEY, CDR2 SVGEGT. CDR3: CASSYPSYEQYF. CDR3 DNA: TGTGCCAGCAGTTACCCATCCTACGAGCAGTACTTC.